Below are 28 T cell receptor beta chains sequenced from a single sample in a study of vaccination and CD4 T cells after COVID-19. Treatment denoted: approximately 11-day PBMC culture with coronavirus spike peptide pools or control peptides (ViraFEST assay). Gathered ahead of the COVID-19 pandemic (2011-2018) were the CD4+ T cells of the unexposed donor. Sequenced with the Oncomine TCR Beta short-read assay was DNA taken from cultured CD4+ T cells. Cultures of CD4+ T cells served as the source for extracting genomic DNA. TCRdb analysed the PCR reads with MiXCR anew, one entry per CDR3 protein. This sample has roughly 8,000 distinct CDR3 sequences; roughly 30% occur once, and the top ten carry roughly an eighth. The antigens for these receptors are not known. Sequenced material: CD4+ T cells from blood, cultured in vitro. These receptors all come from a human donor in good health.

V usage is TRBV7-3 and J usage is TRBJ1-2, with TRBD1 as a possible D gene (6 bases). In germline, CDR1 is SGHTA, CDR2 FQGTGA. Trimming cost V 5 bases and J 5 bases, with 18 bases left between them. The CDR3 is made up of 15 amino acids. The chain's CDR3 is CASSPKGGGHYGYTF. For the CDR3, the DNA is TGTGCCAGCAGCCCGAAGGGGGGGGGTCATTATGGCTACACCTTC.

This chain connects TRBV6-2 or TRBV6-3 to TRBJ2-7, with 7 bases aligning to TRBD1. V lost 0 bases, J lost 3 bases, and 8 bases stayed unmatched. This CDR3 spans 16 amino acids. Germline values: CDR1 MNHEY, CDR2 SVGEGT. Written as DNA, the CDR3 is TGTGCCAGCAGTTACTCGAGGGGGCGGCGGCTCTACGAGCAGTACTTC. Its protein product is CASSYSRGRRLYEQYF.

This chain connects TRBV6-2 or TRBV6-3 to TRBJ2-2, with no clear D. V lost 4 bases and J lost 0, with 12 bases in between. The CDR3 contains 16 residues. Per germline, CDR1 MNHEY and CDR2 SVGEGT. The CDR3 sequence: CASSSYLNSNTGELFF. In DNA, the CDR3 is TGTGCCAGCAGTTCCTACCTCAATTCGAACACCGGGGAGCTGTTTTTT.

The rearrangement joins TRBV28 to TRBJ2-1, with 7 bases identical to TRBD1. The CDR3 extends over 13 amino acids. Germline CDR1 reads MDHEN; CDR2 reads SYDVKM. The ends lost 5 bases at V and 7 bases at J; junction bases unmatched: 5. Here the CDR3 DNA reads TGTGCCAGCAGTAGACAGGGACATAATGAGCAGTTCTTC. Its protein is CASSRQGHNEQFF.

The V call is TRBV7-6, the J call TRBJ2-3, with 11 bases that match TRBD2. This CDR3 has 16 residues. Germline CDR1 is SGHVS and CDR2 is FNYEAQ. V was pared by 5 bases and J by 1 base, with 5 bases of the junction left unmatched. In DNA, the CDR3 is TGTGCCAGCAGCCTGGGACTAGCGGTGGGCACAGATACGCAGTATTTT. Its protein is CASSLGLAVGTDTQYF.

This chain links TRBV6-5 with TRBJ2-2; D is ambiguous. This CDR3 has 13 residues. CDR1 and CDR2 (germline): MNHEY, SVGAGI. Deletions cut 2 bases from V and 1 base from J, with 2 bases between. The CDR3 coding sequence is TGTGCCAGCAGTTACGTGAACACCGGGGAGCTGTTTTTT. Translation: CASSYVNTGELFF.

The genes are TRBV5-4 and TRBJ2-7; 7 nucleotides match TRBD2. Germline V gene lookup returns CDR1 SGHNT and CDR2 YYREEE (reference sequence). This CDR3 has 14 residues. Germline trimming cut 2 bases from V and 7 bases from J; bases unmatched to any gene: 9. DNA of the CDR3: TGTGCCAGCAGCTTTGTCGCGGGAGTGAGGGAGCAGTACTTC. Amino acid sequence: CASSFVAGVREQYF.

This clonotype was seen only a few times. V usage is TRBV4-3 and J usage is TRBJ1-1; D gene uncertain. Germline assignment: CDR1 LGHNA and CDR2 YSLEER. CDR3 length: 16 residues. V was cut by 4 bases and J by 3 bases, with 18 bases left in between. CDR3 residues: CASSPGLLDPHTEAFF. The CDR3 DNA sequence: TGCGCCAGCAGCCCGGGCCTACTAGATCCCCACACTGAAGCTTTCTTT.

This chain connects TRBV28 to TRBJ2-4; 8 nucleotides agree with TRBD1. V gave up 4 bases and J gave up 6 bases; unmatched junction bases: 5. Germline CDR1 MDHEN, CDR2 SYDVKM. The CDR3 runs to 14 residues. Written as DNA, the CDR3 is TGTGCCAGCAGTTCACAGGGGGTTGGAAACATTCAGTACTTC. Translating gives CASSSQGVGNIQYF.

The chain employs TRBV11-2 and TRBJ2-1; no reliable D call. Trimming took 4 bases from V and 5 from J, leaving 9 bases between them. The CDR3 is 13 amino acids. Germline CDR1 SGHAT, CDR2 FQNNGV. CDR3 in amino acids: CASSSDRHNEQFF. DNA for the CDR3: TGTGCCAGCAGCTCAGACCGGCACAATGAGCAGTTCTTC.

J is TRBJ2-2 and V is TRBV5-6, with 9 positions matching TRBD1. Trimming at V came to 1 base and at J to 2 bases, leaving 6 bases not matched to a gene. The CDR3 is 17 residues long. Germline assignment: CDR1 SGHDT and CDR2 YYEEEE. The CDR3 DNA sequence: TGTGCCAGCAGCTTGAGCCCGGGACAGGGTAACACCGGGGAGCTGTTTTTT. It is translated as CASSLSPGQGNTGELFF.

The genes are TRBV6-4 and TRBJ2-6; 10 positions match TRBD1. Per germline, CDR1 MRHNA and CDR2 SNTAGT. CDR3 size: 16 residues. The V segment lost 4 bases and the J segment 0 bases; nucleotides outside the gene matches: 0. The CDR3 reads CASSGTGGSGANVLTF. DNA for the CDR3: TGTGCCAGCAGTGGGACAGGGGGCTCTGGGGCCAACGTCCTGACTTTC.

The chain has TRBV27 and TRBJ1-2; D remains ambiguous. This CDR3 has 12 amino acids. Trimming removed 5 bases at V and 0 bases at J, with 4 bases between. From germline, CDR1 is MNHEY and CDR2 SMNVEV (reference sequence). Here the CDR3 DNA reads TGTGCCAGCAGTAATGCTAACTATGGCTACACCTTC. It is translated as CASSNANYGYTF.

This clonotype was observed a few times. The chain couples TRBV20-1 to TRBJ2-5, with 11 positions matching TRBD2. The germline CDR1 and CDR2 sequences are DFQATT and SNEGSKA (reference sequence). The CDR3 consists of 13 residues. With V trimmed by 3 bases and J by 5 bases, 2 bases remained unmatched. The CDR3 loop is CSARTSGVETQYF. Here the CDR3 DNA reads TGCAGTGCTAGGACTAGCGGGGTGGAGACCCAGTACTTC.

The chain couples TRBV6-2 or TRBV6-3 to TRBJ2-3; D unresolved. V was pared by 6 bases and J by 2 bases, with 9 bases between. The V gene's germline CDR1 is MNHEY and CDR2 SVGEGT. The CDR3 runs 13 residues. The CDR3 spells CASSQDLTDTQYF. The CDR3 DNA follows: TGTGCCAGCAGCCAGGACCTCACAGATACGCAGTATTTT.

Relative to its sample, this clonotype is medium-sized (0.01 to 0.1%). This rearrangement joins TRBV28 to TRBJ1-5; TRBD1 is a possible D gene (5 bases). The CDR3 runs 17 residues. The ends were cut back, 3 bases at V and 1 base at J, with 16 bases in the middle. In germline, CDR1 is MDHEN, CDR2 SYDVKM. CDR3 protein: CASSFPPGRGSNQPQHF. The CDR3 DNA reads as TGTGCCAGCAGTTTTCCCCCGGGGAGGGGAAGCAATCAGCCCCAGCATTTT.

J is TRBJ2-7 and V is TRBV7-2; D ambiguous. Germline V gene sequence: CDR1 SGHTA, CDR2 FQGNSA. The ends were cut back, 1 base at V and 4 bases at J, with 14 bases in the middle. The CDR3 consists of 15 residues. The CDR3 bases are TGTGCCAGCAGCTTAGAGTCTAGTCCTGCTTACGAGCAGTACTTC. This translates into CASSLESSPAYEQYF. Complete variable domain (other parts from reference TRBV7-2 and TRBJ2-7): GAGVSQSPSNKVTEKGKDVELRCDPISGHTALYWYRQSLGQGLEFLIYFQGNSAPDKSGLPSDRFSAERTGGSVSTLTIQRTQQEDSAVYLCASSLESSPAYEQYFGPGTRLTVT.

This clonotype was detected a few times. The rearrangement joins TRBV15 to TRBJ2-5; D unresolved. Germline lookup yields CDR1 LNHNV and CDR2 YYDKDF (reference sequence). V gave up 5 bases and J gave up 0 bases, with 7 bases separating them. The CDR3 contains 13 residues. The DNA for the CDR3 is TGTGCCACCAGCGCGGCGTACCAAGAGACCCAGTACTTC. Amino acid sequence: CATSAAYQETQYF.

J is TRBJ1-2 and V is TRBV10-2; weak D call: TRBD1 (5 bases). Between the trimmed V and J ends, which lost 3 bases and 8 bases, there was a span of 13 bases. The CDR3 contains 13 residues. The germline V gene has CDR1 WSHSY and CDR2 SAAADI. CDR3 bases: TGCGCCAGCAGTGACACGAGGGGAGAGGGCTACACCTTC. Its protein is CASSDTRGEGYTF.

CDR3 DNA sequence: TGCAGTGCAACCCGAGCGGGAGTGGGTGGGGATGAGCAGTTCTTC. Its protein product is CSATRAGVGGDEQFF. The rearrangement joins TRBV20-1 to TRBJ2-1, with TRBD2 matching over 8 bases. CDR3 size: 15 residues. J was trimmed by 8 bases and V by 6 bases; bases with no gene match: 15. Germline V gives CDR1 DFQATT, CDR2 SNEGSKA (reference sequence).

As DNA, the CDR3 is TGTGCCAGCCGACCAGGGGGGACAGGGCCCTATGGCTACACCTTC. Its protein is CASRPGGTGPYGYTF. This chain joins TRBV9 and TRBJ1-2, with 9 bases identical to TRBD1. V trimming: 7 bases; J trimming: 4 bases; junction bases outside the gene matches: 11. Germline lookup yields CDR1 SGDLS and CDR2 YYNGEE. The CDR3 sequence is 15 residues long.

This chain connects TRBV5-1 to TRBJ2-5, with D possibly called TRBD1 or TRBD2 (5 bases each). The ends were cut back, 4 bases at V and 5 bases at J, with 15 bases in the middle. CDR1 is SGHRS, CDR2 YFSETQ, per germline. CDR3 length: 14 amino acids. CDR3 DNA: TGCGCCAGCAGCCCCCGGGGCAGGGTGGAGACCCAGTACTTC. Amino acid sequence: CASSPRGRVETQYF.

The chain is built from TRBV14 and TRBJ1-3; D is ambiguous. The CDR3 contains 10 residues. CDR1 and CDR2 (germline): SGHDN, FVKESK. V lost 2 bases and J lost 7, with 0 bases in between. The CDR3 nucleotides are TGTGCCAGCAGCCAAAACACCATATATTTT. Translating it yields CASSQNTIYF.

The CDR3 bases are TGCAGTGCTACAATCGCCATCAATCAGCCCCAGCATTTT. Protein sequence: CSATIAINQPQHF. The genes are TRBV20-1 and TRBJ1-5; D not resolved. CDR3 length: 13 residues. Trimming removed 4 bases from V and 3 bases from J, with 10 bases in between. Germline V gene lookup returns CDR1 DFQATT and CDR2 SNEGSKA (reference sequence).

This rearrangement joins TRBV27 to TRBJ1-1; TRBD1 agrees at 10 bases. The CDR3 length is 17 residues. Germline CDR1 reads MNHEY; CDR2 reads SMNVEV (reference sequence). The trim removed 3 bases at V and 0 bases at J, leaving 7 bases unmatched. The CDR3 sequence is CASSFGTGDGMNTEAFF. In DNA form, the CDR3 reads TGTGCCAGCAGTTTTGGGACAGGGGACGGAATGAACACTGAAGCTTTCTTT.

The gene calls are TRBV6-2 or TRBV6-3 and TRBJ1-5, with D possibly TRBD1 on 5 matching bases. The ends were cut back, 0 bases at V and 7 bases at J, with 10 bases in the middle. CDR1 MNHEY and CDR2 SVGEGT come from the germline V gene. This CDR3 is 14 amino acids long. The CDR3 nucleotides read TGTGCCAGCAGTTACTCGACAGATGGGCAGCCCCAGCATTTT. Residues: CASSYSTDGQPQHF.

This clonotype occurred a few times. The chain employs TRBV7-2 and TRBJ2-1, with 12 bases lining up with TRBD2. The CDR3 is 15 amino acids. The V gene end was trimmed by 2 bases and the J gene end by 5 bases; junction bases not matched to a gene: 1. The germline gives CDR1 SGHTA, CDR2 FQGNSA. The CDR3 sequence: CASSLTSGRHNEQFF. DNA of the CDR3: TGTGCCAGCAGCTTAACTAGCGGGAGGCACAATGAGCAGTTCTTC.

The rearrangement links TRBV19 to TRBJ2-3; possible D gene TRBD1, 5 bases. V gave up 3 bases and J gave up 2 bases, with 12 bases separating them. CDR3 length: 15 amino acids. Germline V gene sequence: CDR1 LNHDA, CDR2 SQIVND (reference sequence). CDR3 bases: TGTGCCAGTAGTATCGCCAGGGCTGACACAGATACGCAGTATTTT. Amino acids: CASSIARADTDTQYF.